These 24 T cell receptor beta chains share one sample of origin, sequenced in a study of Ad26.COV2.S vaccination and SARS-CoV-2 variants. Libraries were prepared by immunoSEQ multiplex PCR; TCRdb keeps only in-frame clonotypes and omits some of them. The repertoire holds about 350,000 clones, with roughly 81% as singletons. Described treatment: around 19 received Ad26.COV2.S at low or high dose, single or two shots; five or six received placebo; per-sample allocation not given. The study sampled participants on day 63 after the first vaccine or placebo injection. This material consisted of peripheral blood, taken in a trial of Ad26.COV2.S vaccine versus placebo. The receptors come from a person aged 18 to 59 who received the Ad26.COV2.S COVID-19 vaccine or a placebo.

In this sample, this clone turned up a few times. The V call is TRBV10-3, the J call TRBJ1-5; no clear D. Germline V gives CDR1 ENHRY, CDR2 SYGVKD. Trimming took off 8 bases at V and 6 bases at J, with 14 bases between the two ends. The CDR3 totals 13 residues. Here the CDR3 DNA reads TGTGCCATCTCATTAGAACCCGCTCAGCCCCAGCATTTT. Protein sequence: CAISLEPAQPQHF.

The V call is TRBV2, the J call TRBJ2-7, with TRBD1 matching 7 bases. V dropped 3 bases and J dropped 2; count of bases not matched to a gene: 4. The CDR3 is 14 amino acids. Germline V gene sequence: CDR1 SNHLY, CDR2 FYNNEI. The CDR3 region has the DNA TGTGCCAGCAGTGATCTGACAGGGCCCTACGAGCAGTACTTC. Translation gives CASSDLTGPYEQYF.

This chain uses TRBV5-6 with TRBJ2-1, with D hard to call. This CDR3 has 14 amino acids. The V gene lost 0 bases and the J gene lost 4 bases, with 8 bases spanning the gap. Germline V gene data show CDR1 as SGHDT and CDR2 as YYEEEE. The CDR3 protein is CASSLGLGYNEQFF. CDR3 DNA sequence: TGTGCCAGCAGCTTGGGACTGGGTTACAATGAGCAGTTCTTC.

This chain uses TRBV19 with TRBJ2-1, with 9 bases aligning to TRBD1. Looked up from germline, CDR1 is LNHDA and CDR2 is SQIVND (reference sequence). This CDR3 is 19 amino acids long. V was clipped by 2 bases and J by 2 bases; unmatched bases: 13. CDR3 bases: TGTGCCAGTAGTATAATAGGGCTCGGACAGGGGAGGACCTACAATGAGCAGTTCTTC. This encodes CASSIIGLGQGRTYNEQFF.

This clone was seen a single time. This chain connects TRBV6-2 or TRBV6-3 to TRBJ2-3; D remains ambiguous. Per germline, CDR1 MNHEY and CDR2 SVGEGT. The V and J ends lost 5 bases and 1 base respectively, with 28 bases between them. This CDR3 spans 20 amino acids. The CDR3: CASSTRAPGARAVGTDTQYF. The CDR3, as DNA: TGTGCCAGCAGTACCCGGGCCCCAGGAGCGCGCGCGGTGGGCACAGATACGCAGTATTTT.

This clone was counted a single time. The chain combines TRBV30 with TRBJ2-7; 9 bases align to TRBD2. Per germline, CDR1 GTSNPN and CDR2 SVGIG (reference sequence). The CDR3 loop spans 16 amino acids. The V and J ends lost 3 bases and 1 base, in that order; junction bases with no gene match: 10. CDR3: CAWRLRGSGSSYEQYF. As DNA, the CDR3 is TGTGCCTGGAGACTAAGAGGTAGCGGGAGTTCCTACGAGCAGTACTTC.

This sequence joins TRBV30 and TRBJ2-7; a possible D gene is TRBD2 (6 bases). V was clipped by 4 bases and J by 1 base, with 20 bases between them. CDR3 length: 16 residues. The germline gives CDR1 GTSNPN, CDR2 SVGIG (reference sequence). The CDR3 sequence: CAWTPQPGLASYEQYF. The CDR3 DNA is TGTGCCTGGACCCCTCAACCGGGACTGGCGTCCTACGAGCAGTACTTC. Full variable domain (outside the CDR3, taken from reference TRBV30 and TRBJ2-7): SQTIHQWPATLVQPVGSPLSLECTVEGTSNPNLYWYRQAAGRGLQLLFYSVGIGQISSEVPQNLSASRPQDRQFILSSKKLLLSDSGFYLCAWTPQPGLASYEQYFGPGTRLTVT.

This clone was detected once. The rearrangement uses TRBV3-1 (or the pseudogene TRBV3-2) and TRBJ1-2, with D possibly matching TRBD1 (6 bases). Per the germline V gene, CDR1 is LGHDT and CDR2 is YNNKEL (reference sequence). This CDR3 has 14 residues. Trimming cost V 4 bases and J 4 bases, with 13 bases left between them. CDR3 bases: TGTGCCAGCAGCCTAAGGACAGACCCCTATGGCTACACCTTC. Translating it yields CASSLRTDPYGYTF.

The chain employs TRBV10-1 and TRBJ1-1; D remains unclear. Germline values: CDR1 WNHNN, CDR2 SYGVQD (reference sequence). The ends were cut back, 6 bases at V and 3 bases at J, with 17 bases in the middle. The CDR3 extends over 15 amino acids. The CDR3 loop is CASSSSSGRDTEAFF. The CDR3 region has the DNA TGCGCCAGCAGCAGCAGTTCAGGAAGGGACACTGAAGCTTTCTTT.

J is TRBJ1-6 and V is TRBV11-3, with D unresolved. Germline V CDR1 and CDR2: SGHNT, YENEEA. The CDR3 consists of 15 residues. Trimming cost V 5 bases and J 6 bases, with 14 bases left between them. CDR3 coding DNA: TGTGCCAGCAGCGAAAAGGGCTGGGGTAATTCACCCCTCCACTTT. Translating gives CASSEKGWGNSPLHF.

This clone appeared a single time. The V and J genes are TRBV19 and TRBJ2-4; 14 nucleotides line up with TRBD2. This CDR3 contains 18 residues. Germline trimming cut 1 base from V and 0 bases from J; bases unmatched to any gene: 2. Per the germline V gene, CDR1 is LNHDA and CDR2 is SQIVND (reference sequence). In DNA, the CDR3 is TGTGCCAGTAGTATAGTCGGGACTAGCGGGAGAGCCAAAAACATTCAGTACTTC. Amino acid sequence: CASSIVGTSGRAKNIQYF.

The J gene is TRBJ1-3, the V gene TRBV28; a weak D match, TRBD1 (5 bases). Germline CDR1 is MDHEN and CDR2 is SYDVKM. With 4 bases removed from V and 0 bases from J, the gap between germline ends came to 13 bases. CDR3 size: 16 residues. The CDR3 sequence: CASSSRGLYSGNTIYF. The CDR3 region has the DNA TGTGCCAGCAGTTCCCGGGGCCTCTACTCTGGAAACACCATATATTTT.

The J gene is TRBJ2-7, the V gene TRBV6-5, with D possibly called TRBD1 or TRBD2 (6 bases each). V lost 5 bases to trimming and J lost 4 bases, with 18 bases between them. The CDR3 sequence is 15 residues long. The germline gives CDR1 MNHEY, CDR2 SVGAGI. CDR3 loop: CASSNPGGAIYEQYF. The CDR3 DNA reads TGTGCCAGCAGTAACCCCGGGGGCGCGATTTACGAGCAGTACTTC.

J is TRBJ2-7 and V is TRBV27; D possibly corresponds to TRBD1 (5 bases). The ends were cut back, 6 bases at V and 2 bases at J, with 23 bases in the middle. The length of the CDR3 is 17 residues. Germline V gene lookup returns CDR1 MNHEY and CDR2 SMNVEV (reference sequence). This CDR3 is CASRGRQSPRVPYEQYF. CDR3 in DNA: TGTGCCAGCAGGGGAAGACAGAGTCCAAGGGTCCCCTACGAGCAGTACTTC.

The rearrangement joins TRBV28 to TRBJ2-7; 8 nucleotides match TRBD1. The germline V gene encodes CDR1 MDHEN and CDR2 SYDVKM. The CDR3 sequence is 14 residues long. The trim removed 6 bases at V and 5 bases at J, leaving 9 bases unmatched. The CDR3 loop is CASSPGGARNEQYF. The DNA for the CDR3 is TGTGCCAGCAGCCCAGGGGGCGCAAGGAACGAGCAGTACTTC.

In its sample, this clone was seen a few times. CDR3 nucleotide sequence: TGCGCCATCCAACCGGGACAGGACCCTTGGGAGCAGTACTTC. As protein: CAIQPGQDPWEQYF. V gene TRBV10-1 combines with J gene TRBJ2-7; 8 bases fit TRBD1. This CDR3 has 14 residues. The germline V gene encodes CDR1 WNHNN and CDR2 SYGVQD (reference sequence). The V and J ends lost 10 bases and 7 bases, in that order; junction bases with no gene match: 15.

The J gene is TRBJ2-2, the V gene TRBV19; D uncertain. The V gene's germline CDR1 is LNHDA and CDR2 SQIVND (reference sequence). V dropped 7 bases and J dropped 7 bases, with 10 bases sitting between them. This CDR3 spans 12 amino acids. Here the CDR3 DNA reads TGTGCCAGTATTGAGGTGGACGGGGAGCTGTTTTTT. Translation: CASIEVDGELFF.

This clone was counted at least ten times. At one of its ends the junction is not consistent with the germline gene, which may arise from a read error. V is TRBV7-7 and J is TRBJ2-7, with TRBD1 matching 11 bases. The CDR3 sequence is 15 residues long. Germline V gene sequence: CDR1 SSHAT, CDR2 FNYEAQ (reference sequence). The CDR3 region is CASSLRTGGYYEQYF. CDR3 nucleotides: TGTGCTAGCAGCCTAAGGACAGGGGGCTACTACGAGCAGTACTTC. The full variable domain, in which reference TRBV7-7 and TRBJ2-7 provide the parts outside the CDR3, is GAGVSQSPRYKVTKRGQDVTLRCDPISSHATLYWYQQALGQGPEFLTYFNYEAQPDKSGLPSDRFSAERPEGSISTLTIQRTEQRDSAMYRCASSLRTGGYYEQYFGPGTRLTVT.

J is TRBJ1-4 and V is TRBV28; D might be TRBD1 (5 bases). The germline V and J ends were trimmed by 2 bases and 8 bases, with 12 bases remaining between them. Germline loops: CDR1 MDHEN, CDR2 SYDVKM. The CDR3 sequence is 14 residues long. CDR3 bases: TGTGCCAGCAGTTTAAGGGGCGTGGGGGAAAAACTGTTTTTT. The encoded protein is CASSLRGVGEKLFF.

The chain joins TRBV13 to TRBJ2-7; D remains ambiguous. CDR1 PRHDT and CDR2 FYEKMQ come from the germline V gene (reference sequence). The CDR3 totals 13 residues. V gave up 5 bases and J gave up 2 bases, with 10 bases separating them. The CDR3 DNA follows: TGTGCCAGCAGCCCCACAGAGACCTACGAGCAGTACTTC. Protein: CASSPTETYEQYF.

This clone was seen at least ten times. The CDR3 sequence is CASSIAPGAIEAFF. The CDR3, as DNA: TGTGCCAGTAGTATAGCCCCAGGAGCTATTGAAGCTTTCTTT. The chain carries TRBV19 and TRBJ1-1, with D hard to call. This CDR3 spans 14 amino acids. From germline, CDR1 is LNHDA and CDR2 SQIVND (reference sequence). V lost 1 base and J lost 7, with 13 bases in between.

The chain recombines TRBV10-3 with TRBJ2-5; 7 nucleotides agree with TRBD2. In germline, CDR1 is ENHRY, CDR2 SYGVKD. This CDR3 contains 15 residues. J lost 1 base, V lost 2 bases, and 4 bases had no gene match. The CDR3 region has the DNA TGTGCCATCAGTGAGGGAGCGGGGCTCCAAGAGACCCAGTACTTC. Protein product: CAISEGAGLQETQYF.

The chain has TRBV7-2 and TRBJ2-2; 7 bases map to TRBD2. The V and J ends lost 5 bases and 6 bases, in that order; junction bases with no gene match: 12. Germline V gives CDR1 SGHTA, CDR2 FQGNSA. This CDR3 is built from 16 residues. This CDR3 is CASSKWGGFNPGELFF. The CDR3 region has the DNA TGTGCCAGCAGCAAATGGGGGGGATTTAACCCCGGGGAGCTGTTTTTT.

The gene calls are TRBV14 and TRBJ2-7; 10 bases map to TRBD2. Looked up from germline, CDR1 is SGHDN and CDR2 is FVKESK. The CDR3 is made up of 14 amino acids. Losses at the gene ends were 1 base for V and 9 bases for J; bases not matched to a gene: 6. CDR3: CASSQGLAGARQYF. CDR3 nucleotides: TGTGCCAGCAGCCAAGGACTAGCGGGCGCCCGGCAGTACTTC.